The 17 T cell receptor beta chains below come from one sample, sequenced in a study of T-cell reconstitution after alpha-beta-depleted transplantation in children. Preparation of the TCRbeta library was carried out with unique molecular identifiers. MiXCR, run by TCRdb on the PCR reads, gives a single entry per CDR3 protein. There are about 72,000 distinct CDR3 sequences in the sample; about 7% occur only once, and approximately 2.3% lies in the top ten. Sequencing was performed on PBMCs from the stem cell graft donor, taken from the stem cell graft. These TCRs come from a human donor who donated a stem cell graft to a child with acute lymphoblastic leukemia.

This chain connects TRBV7-9 to TRBJ2-4, with D possibly matching TRBD2 (7 bases). The CDR3 covers 12 residues. Germline V CDR1 and CDR2: SEHNR, FQNEAQ (reference sequence). V lost 8 bases and J lost 6, with 11 bases in between. Here the CDR3 DNA reads TGTGCCAGCCAGGGAGGGGGAAACATTCAGTACTTC. It is translated as CASQGGGNIQYF.

This clonotype came up a few times. The rearrangement links TRBV3-1 to TRBJ1-2; 8 bases are shared with TRBD1. The germline gives CDR1 LGHDT, CDR2 YNNKEL (reference sequence). V lost 5 bases to trimming and J lost 2 bases; unmatched junction nucleotides: 4. This CDR3 is built from 14 residues. CDR3 DNA: TGTGCCAGCAGCAGACAGGGGAACAACTATGGCTACACCTTC. It codes for CASSRQGNNYGYTF.

The table lists this clonotype with many counts. The rearrangement joins TRBV12-3 or TRBV12-4 to TRBJ2-7; 8 nucleotides line up with TRBD2. The ends lost 6 bases at V and 3 bases at J; junction bases unmatched: 13. The CDR3 contains 16 residues. This CDR3 reads CASSTVFPSGRYEQYF. The CDR3 bases are TGTGCCAGCAGCACCGTCTTCCCTAGCGGGCGCTACGAGCAGTACTTC.

This chain links TRBV12-3 or TRBV12-4 with TRBJ1-1; D ambiguous. CDR3 length equals 16 residues. Trimming pared 5 bases from V and 1 base from J, leaving 17 bases between. CDR3 amino acids: CASSPDTSLKNTEAFF. DNA for the CDR3: TGTGCCAGCAGTCCCGACACATCCTTAAAGAACACTGAAGCTTTCTTT.

This clonotype came up many times. This sequence joins TRBV6-1 and TRBJ1-1; 8 nucleotides match TRBD1. V shed 6 bases, J shed 3 bases, and the junction held 6 bases outside the gene matches. Germline V CDR1 and CDR2: MNHNS, SASEGT. This CDR3 region has 14 residues. The CDR3 loop is CASSPGQAYTEAFF. The CDR3 DNA sequence: TGTGCCAGCAGCCCGGGACAGGCCTACACTGAAGCTTTCTTT.

This clonotype showed up many times. The V and J genes are TRBV4-2 and TRBJ1-5; D possibly corresponds to TRBD1 (6 bases). Germline V lookup: CDR1 LGHNA, CDR2 YNFKEQ. There are 15 residues in the CDR3. Trimming cost V 1 base and J 0 bases, with 7 bases left between them. The CDR3 reads CASSQGQDSNQPQHF. For the CDR3, the DNA is TGTGCCAGCAGCCAAGGACAGGATAGCAATCAGCCCCAGCATTTT.

In its sample, this clonotype was seen many times. The chain joins TRBV5-1 to TRBJ2-1, with 10 positions matching TRBD2. The V and J ends lost 0 bases and 5 bases, in that order; junction bases with no gene match: 8. This CDR3 spans 17 amino acids. Germline CDR1 SGHRS, CDR2 YFSETQ. CDR3: CASSLGGGTSANNEQFF. The CDR3 DNA reads as TGCGCCAGCAGCTTGGGGGGCGGGACTAGCGCTAACAATGAGCAGTTCTTC.

This clonotype was detected only once. This chain connects TRBV6-2 or TRBV6-3 to TRBJ1-5, with D tentatively TRBD1 (5 bases). CDR3 length equals 13 residues. Trimming took 2 bases from V and 12 from J, leaving 14 bases between them. The germline V gene encodes CDR1 MNHEY and CDR2 SVGEGT. CDR3 sequence reads: CASSYTYRGDQHF. CDR3 nucleotide sequence: TGTGCCAGCAGTTACACCTACCGGGGCGACCAGCATTTT.

V gene TRBV29-1 combines with J gene TRBJ1-1; D is unresolved. The CDR3 is made up of 11 amino acids. The germline gives CDR1 SQVTM, CDR2 ANQGSEA. V lost 4 bases to trimming and J lost 4 bases, with 7 bases between them. CDR3 nucleotides: TGCAGCGTTGGAGCCAGCACTGAAGCTTTCTTT. It encodes CSVGASTEAFF.

This clonotype came up many times. The V gene is TRBV10-3, the J gene TRBJ2-1; no clear D gene. There are 13 residues in the CDR3. V lost 7 bases and J 9 bases, leaving 16 bases between the germline ends. Looked up from germline, CDR1 is ENHRY and CDR2 is SYGVKD. In nucleotides, the CDR3 is TGTGCCATCACCCCGGACCACCCGGGTGAGCAGTTCTTC. It specifies CAITPDHPGEQFF.

This sequence joins TRBV12-3 or TRBV12-4 and TRBJ2-7, with 9 positions matching TRBD2. Unmatched junction bases numbered 9, after V lost 5 bases and J lost 7 bases. This CDR3 contains 14 residues. The CDR3 nucleotides are TGTGCCAGCAGTCCCCGGGTAGCGGGGGATGAGCAGTACTTC. Translated, it gives CASSPRVAGDEQYF.

This clonotype was counted at least ten times. V is TRBV29-1 and J is TRBJ2-1, with 11 bases aligning to TRBD2. Germline-derived CDR1 and CDR2 are SQVTM and ANQGSEA. Trimming cost V 4 bases and J 9 bases; bases outside gene matches: 2. The CDR3 has 12 residues. Written as DNA, the CDR3 is TGCAGCGTTGTGGGACTAGCGGCTGAGCAGTTCTTC. This gives the protein CSVVGLAAEQFF.

This clonotype was picked up many times. This chain links TRBV9 with TRBJ2-1; D unclear. Germline CDR1 is SGDLS and CDR2 is YYNGEE. V was trimmed by 0 bases and J by 5 bases, leaving 3 bases between them. The CDR3 contains 12 residues. In DNA form, the CDR3 reads TGTGCCAGCAGCGTAGGAAACAATGAGCAGTTCTTC. This gives the protein CASSVGNNEQFF. The full variable domain, its missing parts supplied by reference TRBV9 and TRBJ2-1, is DSGVTQTPKHLITATGQRVTLRCSPRSGDLSVYWYQQSLDQGLQFLIQYYNGEERAKGNILERFSAQQFPDLHSELNLSSLELGDSALYFCASSVGNNEQFFGPGTRLTVL.

In its sample, this clonotype was seen many times. The chain employs TRBV2 and TRBJ1-5; D unclear. This CDR3 region has 16 residues. Germline CDR1 is SNHLY and CDR2 is FYNNEI. V gave up 6 bases and J gave up 0 bases, with 15 bases separating them. The CDR3: CASREFQAYSNQPQHF. The CDR3 DNA reads TGTGCCAGCAGGGAGTTCCAGGCTTATAGCAATCAGCCCCAGCATTTT.

V gene TRBV29-1 combines with J gene TRBJ1-2; TRBD1 matches 8 bases. Germline-derived CDR1 and CDR2 are SQVTM and ANQGSEA. V was pared by 6 bases and J by 6 bases, with 9 bases of the junction left unmatched. The CDR3 length is 13 residues. The CDR3 loop reads CSVLDRGANGYTF. CDR3 DNA sequence: TGCAGCGTGCTCGACAGGGGAGCGAATGGCTACACCTTC.

In this sample, this clonotype turned up many times. The chain employs TRBV4-2 and TRBJ2-5; 10 bases match TRBD1. Germline CDR1 is LGHNA and CDR2 is YNFKEQ. V trimming: 4 bases; J trimming: 4 bases; junction bases outside the gene matches: 9. The CDR3 loop spans 16 amino acids. The CDR3 coding sequence is TGTGCCAGCAGCCGAACCGGGACAGGGGAATCAGAGACCCAGTACTTC. This gives the protein CASSRTGTGESETQYF.

This clonotype was observed many times. The V call is TRBV5-1, the J call TRBJ2-5; 7 bases map to TRBD1. Germline CDR1 and CDR2: SGHRS and YFSETQ. The CDR3 runs 14 residues. The V gene end was trimmed by 4 bases and the J gene end by 5 bases; junction bases not matched to a gene: 8. CDR3 DNA sequence: TGCGCCAGCAGCCTCGACAGGGTACGGGAGACCCAGTACTTC. Its translation: CASSLDRVRETQYF.